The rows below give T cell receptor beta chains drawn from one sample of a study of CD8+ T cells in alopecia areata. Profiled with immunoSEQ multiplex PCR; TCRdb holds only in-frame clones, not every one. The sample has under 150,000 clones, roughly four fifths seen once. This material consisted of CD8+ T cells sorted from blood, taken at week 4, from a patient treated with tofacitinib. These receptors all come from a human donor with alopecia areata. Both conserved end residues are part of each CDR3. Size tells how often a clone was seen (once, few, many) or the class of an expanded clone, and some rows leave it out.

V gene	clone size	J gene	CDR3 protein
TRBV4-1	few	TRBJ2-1	CASSQEYAGSPYNEQFF
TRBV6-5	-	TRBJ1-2	CASSSSDGYTF
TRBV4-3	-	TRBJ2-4	CASSQEHGVALSKNIQYF
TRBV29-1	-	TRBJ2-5	CSVEDGDSGETQYF
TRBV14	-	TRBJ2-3	CASSEGLWGTDTQYF
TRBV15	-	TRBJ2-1	CATSRGRGWRESNEQFF
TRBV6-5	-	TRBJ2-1	CASSLSSTGDEQFF
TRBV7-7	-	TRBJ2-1	CASSPDRNYNEQFF
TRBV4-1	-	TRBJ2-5	CASSQDLSEQETQYF
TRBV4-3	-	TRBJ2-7	CASSPSGQGYEQYF
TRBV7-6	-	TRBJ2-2	CASSLVTGSGTGELFF
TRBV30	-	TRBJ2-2	CAWSVGGTGELFF
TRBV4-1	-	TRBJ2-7	CASSQKWDRGDEQYF
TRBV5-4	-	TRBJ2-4	CASSFKGGNIQYF
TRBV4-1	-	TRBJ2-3	CASSPSAGTDTQYF
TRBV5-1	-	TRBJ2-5	CASSFSSWGGIQETQYF
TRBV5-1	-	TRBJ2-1	CASSAEFWLAGAGSYNEQFF
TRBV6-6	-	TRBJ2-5	CASSYSVEWTQYF
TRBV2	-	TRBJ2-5	CASSEGWIQETQYF
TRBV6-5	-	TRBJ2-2	CASRDGELFF
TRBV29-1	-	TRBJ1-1	CSVLQGSGAFF
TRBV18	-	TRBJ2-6	CASSPPGAPGANVLTF
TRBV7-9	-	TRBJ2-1	CAGRSGGSGEQFF
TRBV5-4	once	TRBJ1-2	CASSLVGRRDYGYTF
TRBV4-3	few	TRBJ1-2	CASSQDNSPGPYGYTF
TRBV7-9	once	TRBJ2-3	CASSYRTSGGVPTDTQYF
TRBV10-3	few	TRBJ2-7	CAISESGLAGVYEQYF
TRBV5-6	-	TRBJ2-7	CASSWDVVSYEQYF
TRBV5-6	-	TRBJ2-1	CASTPSGTGGDNEQFF
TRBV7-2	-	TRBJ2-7	CASSISRDGTYEQYF
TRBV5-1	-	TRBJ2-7	CASSLGPDRFSYEQYF
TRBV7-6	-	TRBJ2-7	CASRPGGTGAYEQYF
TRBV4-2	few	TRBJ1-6	CASSQLIPVENSPLHF
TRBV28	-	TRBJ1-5	CAILGVESNQPQHF
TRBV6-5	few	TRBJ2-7	CASSLDRREQYF
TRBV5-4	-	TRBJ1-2	CASSLAGDGYGYTF
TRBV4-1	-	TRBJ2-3	CASSPSGTGGEDTQYF
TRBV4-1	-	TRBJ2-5	CASSQDYGPPEETQYF
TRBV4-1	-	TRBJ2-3	CASSQVSWGTTPDTQYF
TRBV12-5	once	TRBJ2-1	CASSWGLDNEQFF
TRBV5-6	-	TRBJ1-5	CASSLNGGGQPQHF
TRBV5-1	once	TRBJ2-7	CASSPGTLYYEQYF
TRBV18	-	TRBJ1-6	CASSPPTGANSPLHF
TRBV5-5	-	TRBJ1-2	CASSLAAGYFLGYTF
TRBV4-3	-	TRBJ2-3	CASSLGLTDTQYF
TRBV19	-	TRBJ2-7	CASSPGVSYEQYF
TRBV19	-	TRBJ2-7	CASSLRPAGASYEQYF
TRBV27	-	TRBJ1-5	CASSSRGWGNQPQHF
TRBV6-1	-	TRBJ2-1	CASSELEGQGPYNEQFF
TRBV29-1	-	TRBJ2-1	CSVDSGISENEQFF
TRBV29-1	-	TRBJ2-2	CSVGSTGPITGELFF
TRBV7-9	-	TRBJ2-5	CASSLPPSLAEQETQYF
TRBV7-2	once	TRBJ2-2	CASSQRTVSSNTGELFF
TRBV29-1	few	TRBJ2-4	CSVATSGPNIQYF
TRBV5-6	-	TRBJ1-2	CASSPGTDRSSRGYTF